Included here is one TCR beta chain sequence, with context. No antigen is known for it. Since a much larger clone is just one base distant, this may be a read error. Receptor amplification or capture employed RT-PCR. The reads were generated on an Illumina HiSeq 2500. In-frame beta chains were kept once TCRdb had trimmed the public reads at Q25 with fastp and called clones with MiXCR. All rows with the same CDR3 protein become a single entry with the most common DNA and genes. This sample is represented by more than 450,000 distinct CDR3 sequences; around 11% of them were singletons. The ten biggest clones cover 11% of the sample. These data belong to a study of response to subunit inactivated influenza vaccine (dated 2018 in TCRdb). About the full investigation: Deep quantitative T cell receptor repertoire profiling was used in the study to track responses to a trivalent subunit inactivated influenza vaccine.

The CDR1 and CDR2 encoded by the germline V gene are SGHVS and FQNEAQ. V and J are trimmed by 4 bases and 0 bases, and the gene matches miss 3 bases of the junction. Including the terminal cysteine and phenylalanine, the CDR3 comprises 14 residues. Only the CDR3 region is kept as DNA, spanning 42 bases read in frame from base 1. Overall results and qualifications from the work: According to the authors, only a limited number of new T cells may be recruited by each seasonal influenza vaccination.

Another study also made use of these data, one on T cells expressing NK-cell markers. The second study also describes: The TCR beta cDNA libraries were made using 5'RACE template switching, a step that added both a universal primer site and unique molecular identifiers. In sorted CD3+CD56+NKG2C+, CD3+CD56+NKG2C- and CD3+CD56-NKG2C+ T-cell subsets from several donors, TCR beta-chain repertoires were profiled. Among the eight sequenced donors, only one was HCMV-seronegative, while the other seven were HCMV-seropositive. In several experiments an anti-gammadeltaTCR antibody was added to restrict sorting to alphabetaTCR-expressing T cells. In 5 to 7 donors, the dominant CD3+CD56+NKG2C+ clonotypes ranked among the top 10 CD8+ clonotypes, making up 1.0-7.0% of CD8+ T cells. Those dominant clonotypes were again the most abundant among CD3+CD56-NKG2C+ cells in a few donors, at roughly 28.3-65%. Whether the expanded NKG2C-expressing T cell clones were specific for HCMV antigens was left unclear. The study sequenced eight donors, all healthy volunteers chosen at random: three men and five women. HCMV serostatus was determined by detecting HCMV-specific IgG in serum with a commercial ELISA kit. Peripheral blood mononuclear cells were isolated from blood by Ficoll density gradient centrifugation. For about 6 donors, unsorted PBMC were also used to sequence bulk peripheral blood T-cell repertoires. cDNA synthesis was primed from the TCR beta constant segment and was followed by two successive PCR amplification steps. Libraries were sequenced as 2 x 150 bp reads on Illumina HiSeq 2000/2500, MiSeq or NextSeq. Reads were demultiplexed and grouped by UMI with MIGEC, and clonotypes were assembled and quantified with MiTCR. To remove erroneous sequences, TCR cDNA sequences were retained only when supported by two or more reads. The tcR package was used for downstream repertoire analysis, and clonotypes were matched between fractions using CDR3 nucleotide sequence together with V segment. Antigen specificity was annotated against VDJdb with VDJmatch, allowing one amino acid substitution in CDR3.

The input for sequencing was PBMCs from blood, taken on the day of vaccination. Recombination connected TRBV7-8 to TRBJ2-7, and 7 junctional nucleotides match TRBD1. This TCR was recovered from a man aged 50 or older who received an inactivated influenza vaccine. Donor details come from another sample of the same person, matched by shared clones. The CDR3 reads as follows: CASSWGTVSYEQYF. In nucleotides, the sequence is TGTGCCAGCAGCTGGGGGACAGTCTCCTACGAGCAGTACTTC.